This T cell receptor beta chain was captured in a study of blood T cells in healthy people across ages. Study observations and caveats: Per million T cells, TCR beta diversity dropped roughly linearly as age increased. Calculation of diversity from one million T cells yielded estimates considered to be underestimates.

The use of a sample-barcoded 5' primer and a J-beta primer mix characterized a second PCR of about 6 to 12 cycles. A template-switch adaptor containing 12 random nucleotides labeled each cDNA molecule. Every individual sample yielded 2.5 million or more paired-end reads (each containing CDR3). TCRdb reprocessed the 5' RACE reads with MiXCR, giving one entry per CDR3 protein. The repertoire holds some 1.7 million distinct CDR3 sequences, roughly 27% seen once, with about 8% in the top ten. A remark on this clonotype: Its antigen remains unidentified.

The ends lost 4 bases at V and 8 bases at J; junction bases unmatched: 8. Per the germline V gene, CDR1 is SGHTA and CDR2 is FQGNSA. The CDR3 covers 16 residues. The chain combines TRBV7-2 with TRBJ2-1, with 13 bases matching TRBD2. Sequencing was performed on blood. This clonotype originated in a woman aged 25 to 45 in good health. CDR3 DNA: TGTGCCAGCAGCTCGATGACTAGCGGGAGGTGTGATGAGCAGTTCTTC. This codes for CASSSMTSGRCDEQFF.